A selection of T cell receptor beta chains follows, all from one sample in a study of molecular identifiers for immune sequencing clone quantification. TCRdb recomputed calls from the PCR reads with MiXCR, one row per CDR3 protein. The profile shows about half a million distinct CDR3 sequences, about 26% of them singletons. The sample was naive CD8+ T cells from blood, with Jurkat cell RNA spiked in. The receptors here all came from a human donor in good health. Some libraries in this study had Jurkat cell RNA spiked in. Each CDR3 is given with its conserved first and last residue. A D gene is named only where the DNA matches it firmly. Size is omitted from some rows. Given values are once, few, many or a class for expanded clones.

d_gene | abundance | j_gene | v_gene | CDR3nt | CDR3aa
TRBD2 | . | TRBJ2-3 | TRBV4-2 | TGTGCCAGCAGCCAAGATTCGGCTAGCGGGAGGAGAGATACGCAGTATTTT | CASSQDSASGRRDTQYF
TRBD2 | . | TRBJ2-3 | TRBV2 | TGTGCCAGCAGTAAAGGGGTAGCGGGGGCCACAGATACGCAGTATTTT | CASSKGVAGATDTQYF
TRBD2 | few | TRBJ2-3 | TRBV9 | TGTGCCAGCAGCGTAGGGACTAGCGGAGACACAGATACGCAGTATTTT | CASSVGTSGDTDTQYF
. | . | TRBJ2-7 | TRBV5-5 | TGTGCCAGCAGCTGGAACGTACAGGGTTCTAGGTACGAGCAGTACTTC | CASSWNVQGSRYEQYF
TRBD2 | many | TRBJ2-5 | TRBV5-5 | TGTGCCAGCAGCCGGGACTACATACACCAAGAGACCCAGTACTTC | CASSRDYIHQETQYF
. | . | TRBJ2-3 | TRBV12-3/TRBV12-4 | TGTGCCAGCAGCCGCCGACTAGTGCGAGATACGCAGTATTTT | CASSRRLVRDTQYF
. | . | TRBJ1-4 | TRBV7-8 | TGTGCCAGCAGCCCTGCTGGGGGGGTATCTAATGAAAAACTGTTTTTT | CASSPAGGVSNEKLFF
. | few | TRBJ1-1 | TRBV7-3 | TGTGCCAGCAGCTTATTCTCTTGGTCTGAAGCTTTCTTT | CASSLFSWSEAFF
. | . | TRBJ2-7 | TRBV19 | TGTGCCAGTAGTATGGTGGCCTACGAGCAGTACTTC | CASSMVAYEQYF
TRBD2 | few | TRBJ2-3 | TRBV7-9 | TGTGCCAGCAGCCTCCCTGGGCTAGCGGGGCGCACAGATACGCAGTATTTT | CASSLPGLAGRTDTQYF
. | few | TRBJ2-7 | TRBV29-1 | TGCAGCGTTGAAGAGTCAGCTAGCTCCTACGAGCAGTACTTC | CSVEESASSYEQYF
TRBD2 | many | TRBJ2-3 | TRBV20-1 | TGCAGTGCTCCCGGGACTAGAACAGATACGCAGTATTTT | CSAPGTRTDTQYF